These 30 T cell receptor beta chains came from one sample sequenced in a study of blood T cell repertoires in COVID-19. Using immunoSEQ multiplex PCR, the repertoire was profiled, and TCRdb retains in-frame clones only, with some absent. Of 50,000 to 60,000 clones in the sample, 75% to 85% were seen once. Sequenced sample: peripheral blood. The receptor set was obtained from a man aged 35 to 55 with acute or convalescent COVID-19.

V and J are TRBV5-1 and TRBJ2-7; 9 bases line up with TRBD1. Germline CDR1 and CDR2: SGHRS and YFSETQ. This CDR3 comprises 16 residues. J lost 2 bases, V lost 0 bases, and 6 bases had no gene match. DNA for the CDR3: TGCGCCAGCAGCTTGGTGCGGGACAGGGCTACCTACGAGCAGTACGTC. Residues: CASSLVRDRATYEQYV.

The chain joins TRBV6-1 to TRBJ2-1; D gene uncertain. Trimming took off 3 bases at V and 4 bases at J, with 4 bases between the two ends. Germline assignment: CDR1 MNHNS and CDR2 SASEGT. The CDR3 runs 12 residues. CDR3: CASSERYNEQFF. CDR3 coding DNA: TGTGCCAGCAGTGAGAGATACAATGAGCAGTTCTTC.

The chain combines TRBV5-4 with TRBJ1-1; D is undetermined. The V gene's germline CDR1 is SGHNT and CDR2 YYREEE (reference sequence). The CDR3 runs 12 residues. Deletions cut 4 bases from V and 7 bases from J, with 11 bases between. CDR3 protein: CASSRERSEAFF. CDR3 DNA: TGTGCCAGCAGCCGAGAGCGAAGTGAAGCTTTCTTT.

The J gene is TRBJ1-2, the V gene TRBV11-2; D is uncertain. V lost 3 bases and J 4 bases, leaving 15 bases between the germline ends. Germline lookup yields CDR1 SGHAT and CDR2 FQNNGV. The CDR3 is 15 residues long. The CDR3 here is CASSFSLLTFYGYTF. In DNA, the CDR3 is TGTGCCAGCAGCTTTAGCTTACTAACGTTCTATGGCTACACCTTC.

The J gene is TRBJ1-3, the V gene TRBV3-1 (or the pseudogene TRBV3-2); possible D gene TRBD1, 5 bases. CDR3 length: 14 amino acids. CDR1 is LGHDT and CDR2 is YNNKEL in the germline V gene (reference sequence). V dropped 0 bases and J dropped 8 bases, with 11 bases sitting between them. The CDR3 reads CASSQEPRADTIYF. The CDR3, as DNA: TGTGCCAGCAGCCAAGAACCCAGGGCGGACACCATATATTTT.

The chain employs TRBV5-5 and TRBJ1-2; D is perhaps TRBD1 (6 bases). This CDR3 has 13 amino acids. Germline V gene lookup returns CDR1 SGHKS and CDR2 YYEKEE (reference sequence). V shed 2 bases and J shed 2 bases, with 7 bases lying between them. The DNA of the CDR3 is TGTGCCAGCAGCTTACAGGGAAACTATGGCTACACCTTC. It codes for CASSLQGNYGYTF.

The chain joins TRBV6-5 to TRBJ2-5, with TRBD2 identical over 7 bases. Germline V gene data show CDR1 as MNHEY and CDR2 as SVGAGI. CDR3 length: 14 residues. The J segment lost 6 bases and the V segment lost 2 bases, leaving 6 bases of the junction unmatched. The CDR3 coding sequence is TGTGCCAGCAGTTACGACGGCGGGAGAAAGACCCAGTACTTC. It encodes CASSYDGGRKTQYF.

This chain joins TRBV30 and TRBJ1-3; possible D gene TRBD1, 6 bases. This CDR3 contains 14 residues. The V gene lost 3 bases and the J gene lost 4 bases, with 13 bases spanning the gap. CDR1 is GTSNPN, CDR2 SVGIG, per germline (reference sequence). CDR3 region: CAWRPGTLGNTIYF. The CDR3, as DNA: TGTGCCTGGAGGCCAGGGACATTGGGAAACACCATATATTTT.

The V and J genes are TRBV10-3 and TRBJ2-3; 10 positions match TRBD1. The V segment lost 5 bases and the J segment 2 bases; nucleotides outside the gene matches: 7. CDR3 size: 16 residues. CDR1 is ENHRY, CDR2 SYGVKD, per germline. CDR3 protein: CAISTPGQGITDTQYF. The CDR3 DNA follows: TGTGCCATCAGTACACCGGGACAGGGGATCACAGATACGCAGTATTTT.

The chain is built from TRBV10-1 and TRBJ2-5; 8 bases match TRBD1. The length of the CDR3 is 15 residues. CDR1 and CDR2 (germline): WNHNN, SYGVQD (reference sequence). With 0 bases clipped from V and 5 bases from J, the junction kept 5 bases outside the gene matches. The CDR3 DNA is TGCGCCAGCAGTGAGTCGGGGACAGGCACCGAGACCCAGTACTTC. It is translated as CASSESGTGTETQYF.

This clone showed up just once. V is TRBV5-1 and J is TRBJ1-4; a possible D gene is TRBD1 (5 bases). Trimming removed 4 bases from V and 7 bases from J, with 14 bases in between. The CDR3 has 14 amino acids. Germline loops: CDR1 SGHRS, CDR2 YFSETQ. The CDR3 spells CASSGLGGSEKLFF. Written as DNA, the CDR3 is TGCGCCAGCAGCGGGCTGGGGGGGAGTGAAAAACTGTTTTTT.

This chain's CDR3 is CASSPGTTGNTIYF. Written as DNA, the CDR3 is TGTGCCAGCAGCCCCGGGACAACTGGAAACACCATATATTTT. The chain combines TRBV9 with TRBJ1-3; possible D gene TRBD1, 6 bases. The ends were cut back, 4 bases at V and 2 bases at J, with 10 bases in the middle. Germline-derived CDR1 and CDR2 are SGDLS and YYNGEE. The CDR3 spans 14 residues.

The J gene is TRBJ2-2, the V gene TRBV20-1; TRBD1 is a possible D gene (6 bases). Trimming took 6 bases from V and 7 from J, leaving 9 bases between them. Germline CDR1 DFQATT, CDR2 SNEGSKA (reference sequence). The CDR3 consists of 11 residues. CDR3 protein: CSAIRGGELFF. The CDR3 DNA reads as TGCAGTGCCATCAGGGGCGGGGAGCTGTTTTTT.

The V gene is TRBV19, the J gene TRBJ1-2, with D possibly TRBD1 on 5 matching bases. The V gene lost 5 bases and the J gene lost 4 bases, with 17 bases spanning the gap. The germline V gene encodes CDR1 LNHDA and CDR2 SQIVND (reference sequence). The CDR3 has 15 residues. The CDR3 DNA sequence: TGTGCCAGTAGTCCCGCAGGGAGGTACGTCTATGGCTACACCTTC. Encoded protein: CASSPAGRYVYGYTF.

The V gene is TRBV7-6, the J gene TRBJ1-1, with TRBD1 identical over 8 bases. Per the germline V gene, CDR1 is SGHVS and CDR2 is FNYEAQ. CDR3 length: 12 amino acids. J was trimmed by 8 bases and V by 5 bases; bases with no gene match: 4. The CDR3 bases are TGTGCCAGCAGCCTAGGACAGGGCGAAGCTTTCTTT. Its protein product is CASSLGQGEAFF.

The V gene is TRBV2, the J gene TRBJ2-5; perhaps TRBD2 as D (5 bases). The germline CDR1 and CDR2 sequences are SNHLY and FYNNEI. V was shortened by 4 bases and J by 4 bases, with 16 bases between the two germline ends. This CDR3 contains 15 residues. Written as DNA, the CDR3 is TGTGCCAGCAGTGTTCAGCTCGGGGTGGGAGAGACCCAGTACTTC. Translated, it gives CASSVQLGVGETQYF.

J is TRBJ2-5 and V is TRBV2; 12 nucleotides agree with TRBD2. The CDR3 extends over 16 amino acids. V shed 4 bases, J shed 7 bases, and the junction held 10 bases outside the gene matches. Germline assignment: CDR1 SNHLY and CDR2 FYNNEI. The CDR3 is CASSGSEASGGGTQYF. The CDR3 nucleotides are TGTGCCAGCAGTGGATCTGAGGCTAGCGGGGGGGGGACCCAGTACTTC.

For the CDR3, the DNA is TGTGCCATCAGTGAGGGTGCGGGAGGGCTGGGGGAGCAGTACTTC. Residues: CAISEGAGGLGEQYF. The chain links TRBV10-3 to TRBJ2-7, with 9 bases that match TRBD2. The trim removed 2 bases at V and 7 bases at J, leaving 9 bases unmatched. CDR3 length equals 15 residues. CDR1 and CDR2 from the germline V gene are ENHRY and SYGVKD.

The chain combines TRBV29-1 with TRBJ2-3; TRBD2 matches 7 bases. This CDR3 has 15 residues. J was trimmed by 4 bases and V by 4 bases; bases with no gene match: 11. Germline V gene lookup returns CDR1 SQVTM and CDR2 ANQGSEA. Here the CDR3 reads CSVAGLGGIADTQYF. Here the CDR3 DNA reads TGCAGCGTTGCCGGGCTCGGGGGGATCGCAGATACGCAGTATTTT.

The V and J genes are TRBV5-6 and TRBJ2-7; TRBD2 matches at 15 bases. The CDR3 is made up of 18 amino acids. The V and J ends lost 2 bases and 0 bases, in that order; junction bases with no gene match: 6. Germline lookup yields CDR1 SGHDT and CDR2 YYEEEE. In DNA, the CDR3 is TGTGCCAGCAGCTTTTCCGGGACTAGCGGGAGGAGCTCCTACGAGCAGTACTTC. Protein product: CASSFSGTSGRSSYEQYF.

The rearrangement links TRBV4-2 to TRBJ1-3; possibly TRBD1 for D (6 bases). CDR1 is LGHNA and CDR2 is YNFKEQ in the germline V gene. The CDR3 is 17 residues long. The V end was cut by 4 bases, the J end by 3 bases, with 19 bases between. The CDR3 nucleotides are TGTGCCAGCAGCCGAAGCCTCCGGACAGATCTTGGAAACACCATATATTTT. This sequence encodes CASSRSLRTDLGNTIYF.

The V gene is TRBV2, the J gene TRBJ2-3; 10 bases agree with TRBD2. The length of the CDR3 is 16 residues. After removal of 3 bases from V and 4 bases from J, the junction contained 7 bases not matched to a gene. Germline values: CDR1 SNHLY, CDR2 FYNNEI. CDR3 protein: CASSDNSGRSPDTQYF. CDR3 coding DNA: TGTGCCAGCAGTGATAATAGCGGGAGGTCCCCAGATACGCAGTATTTT.

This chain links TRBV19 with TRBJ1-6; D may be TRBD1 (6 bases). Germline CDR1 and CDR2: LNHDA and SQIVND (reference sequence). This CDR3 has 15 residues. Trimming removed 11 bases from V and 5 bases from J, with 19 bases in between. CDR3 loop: CASAASGTNNSPLHF. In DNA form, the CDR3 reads TGTGCCTCTGCCGCTTCCGGGACAAATAATTCACCCCTCCACTTT.

The CDR3 DNA reads as TGTGCCAGCAGCTTTGACAGGTTTAGCGAGCAGTACGTC. Amino acids: CASSFDRFSEQYV. The J gene is TRBJ2-7, the V gene TRBV5-8; D perhaps matches TRBD1 (6 bases). The V gene lost 2 bases and the J gene lost 6 bases, with 12 bases spanning the gap. The CDR3 has 13 residues. CDR1 SGHTS and CDR2 YDEGEE come from the germline V gene.

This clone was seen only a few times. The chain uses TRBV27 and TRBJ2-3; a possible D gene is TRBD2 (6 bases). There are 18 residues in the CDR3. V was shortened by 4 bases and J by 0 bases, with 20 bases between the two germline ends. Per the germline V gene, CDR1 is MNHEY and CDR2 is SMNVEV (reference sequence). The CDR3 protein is CASSSAYRLAASTDTQYF. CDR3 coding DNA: TGTGCCAGCAGTTCGGCATACAGGTTAGCGGCCAGCACAGATACGCAGTATTTT.

Written as DNA, the CDR3 is TGCGCCAGCAGCTTGAAAGGGGCAGGGGAGCTGTTTTTT. Translating it yields CASSLKGAGELFF. The chain employs TRBV5-1 and TRBJ2-2, with D possibly TRBD1 on 5 matching bases. From germline, CDR1 is SGHRS and CDR2 YFSETQ. V dropped 1 base and J dropped 8 bases, with 9 bases sitting between them. The CDR3 extends over 13 amino acids.

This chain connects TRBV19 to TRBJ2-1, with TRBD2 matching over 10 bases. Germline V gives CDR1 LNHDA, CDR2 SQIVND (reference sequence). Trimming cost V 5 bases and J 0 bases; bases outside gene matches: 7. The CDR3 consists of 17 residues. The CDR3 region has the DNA TGTGCCAGTAGTGTTAGCGGGGGGCTGAGCTCCTACAATGAGCAGTTCTTC. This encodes CASSVSGGLSSYNEQFF. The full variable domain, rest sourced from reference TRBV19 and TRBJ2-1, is DGGITQSPKYLFRKEGQNVTLSCEQNLNHDAMYWYRQDPGQGLRLIYYSQIVNDFQKGDIAEGYSVSREKKESFPLTVTSAQKNPTAFYLCASSVSGGLSSYNEQFFGPGTRLTVL.

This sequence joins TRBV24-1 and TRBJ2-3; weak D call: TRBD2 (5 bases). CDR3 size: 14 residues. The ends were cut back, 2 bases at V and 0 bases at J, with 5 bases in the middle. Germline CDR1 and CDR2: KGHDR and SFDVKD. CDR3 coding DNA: TGTGCCACCAGTGATTGGACTAGCACAGATACGCAGTATTTT. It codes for CATSDWTSTDTQYF.

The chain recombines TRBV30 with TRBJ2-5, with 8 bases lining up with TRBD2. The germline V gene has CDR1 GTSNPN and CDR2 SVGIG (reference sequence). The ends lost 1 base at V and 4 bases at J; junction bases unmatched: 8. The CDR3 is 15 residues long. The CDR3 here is CAWSEAAGVGETQYF. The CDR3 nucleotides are TGTGCCTGGAGTGAGGCAGCGGGGGTAGGAGAGACCCAGTACTTC.

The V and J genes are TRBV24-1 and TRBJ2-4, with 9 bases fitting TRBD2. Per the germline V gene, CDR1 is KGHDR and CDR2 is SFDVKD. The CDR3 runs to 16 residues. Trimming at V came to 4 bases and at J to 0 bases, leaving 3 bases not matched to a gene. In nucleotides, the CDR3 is TGTGCCACCAGTGAAGGACTAGCGTTAGCCAAAAACATTCAGTACTTC. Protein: CATSEGLALAKNIQYF.